Following are 27 T cell receptor beta chains from one sample sequenced in a study of T cell responses to AZD1222 COVID-19 vaccine. The assay was immunoSEQ multiplex PCR, and TCRdb's table has in-frame clones only and misses some. This table has about 220,000 clones, 85% to 95% appearing once. Sequenced material: peripheral blood, taken on day 0 of MenACWY control vaccination. The receptors come from an adult in good health.

The chain uses TRBV27 and TRBJ1-5; D ambiguous. The CDR3 sequence is 18 residues long. Trimming removed 5 bases at V and 6 bases at J, with 26 bases between. Germline values: CDR1 MNHEY, CDR2 SMNVEV (reference sequence). DNA for the CDR3: TGTGCCAGCAGTGGTATGGGTGGAACGGGATATAGAGGTCAGCCCCAGCATTTT. Protein: CASSGMGGTGYRGQPQHF.

The rearrangement links TRBV15 to TRBJ1-5; D is unresolved. The CDR3 is 17 residues long. Per germline, CDR1 LNHNV and CDR2 YYDKDF (reference sequence). V lost 0 bases, J lost 2 bases, and 14 bases lay in between. The CDR3: CATSRDLGSEGNQPQHF. DNA for the CDR3: TGTGCCACCAGCAGAGATCTGGGGAGCGAGGGCAATCAGCCCCAGCATTTT.

The table lists this clone with a count of one. The rearrangement links TRBV5-1 to TRBJ2-3; 12 nucleotides align to TRBD1. The CDR3 totals 16 residues. J gave up 4 bases and V 1 base, and 4 bases lay outside the gene matches. The germline V gene encodes CDR1 SGHRS and CDR2 YFSETQ. The CDR3 DNA reads TGCGCCAGCAGCTTGATGGGACAGGGGGCTTCAGATACGCAGTATTTT. Residues: CASSLMGQGASDTQYF.

This clone came up once. The chain carries TRBV30 and TRBJ1-2; 8 bases map to TRBD1. CDR1 is GTSNPN, CDR2 SVGIG, per germline (reference sequence). The CDR3 is 16 residues long. Germline trimming cut 0 bases from V and 4 bases from J; bases unmatched to any gene: 10. Here the CDR3 DNA reads TGTGCCTGGAGTGTAGGGACAGGTCCTAAAGGCTATGGCTACACCTTC. This gives the protein CAWSVGTGPKGYGYTF.

J is TRBJ1-6 and V is TRBV3-1 (or the pseudogene TRBV3-2), with D hard to call. The CDR3 has 15 residues. Trimming took 1 base from V and 7 from J, leaving 11 bases between them. Germline V lookup: CDR1 LGHDT, CDR2 YNNKEL (reference sequence). The CDR3 DNA reads as TGTGCCAGCAGCCAAGGGACTCTGGGGAATTCACCCCTCCACTTT. Translation gives CASSQGTLGNSPLHF.

This chain joins TRBV9 and TRBJ1-3; TRBD1 matches at 9 bases. Looked up from germline, CDR1 is SGDLS and CDR2 is YYNGEE. J lost 1 base, V lost 3 bases, and 2 bases had no gene match. This CDR3 comprises 15 residues. The CDR3 protein is CASSDDRGSGNTIYF. The CDR3 nucleotides are TGTGCCAGCAGCGACGACAGGGGGTCTGGAAACACCATATATTTT. The whole variable domain, remainder taken from reference TRBV9 and TRBJ1-3, is DSGVTQTPKHLITATGQRVTLRCSPRSGDLSVYWYQQSLDQGLQFLIQYYNGEERAKGNILERFSAQQFPDLHSELNLSSLELGDSALYFCASSDDRGSGNTIYFGEGSWLTVV.

A word on this clone: The same CDR3 is also encoded by other DNA sequences in this sample. This chain links TRBV5-5 with TRBJ1-1, with a possible D match to TRBD1 (5 bases). Per germline, CDR1 SGHKS and CDR2 YYEKEE (reference sequence). The germline V and J ends were trimmed by 4 bases and 4 bases, with 14 bases remaining between them. The CDR3 totals 14 residues. CDR3: CASSTSRGGTEAFF. The CDR3 coding sequence is TGTGCCAGCAGCACTTCTAGGGGCGGCACTGAAGCTTTCTTT.

The rearrangement links TRBV6-2 or TRBV6-3 to TRBJ1-1; possible D gene TRBD1, 5 bases. CDR1 and CDR2 from the germline V gene are MNHEY and SVGEGT. The CDR3 runs 18 residues. With 2 bases removed from V and 0 bases from J, the gap between germline ends came to 19 bases. The chain's CDR3 is CASSYPRGYSTMNTEAFF. The CDR3 DNA sequence: TGTGCCAGCAGTTACCCGAGGGGCTACAGCACCATGAACACTGAAGCTTTCTTT.

This rearrangement joins TRBV18 to TRBJ1-2; perhaps TRBD1 as D (5 bases). CDR1 and CDR2 from the germline V gene are KGHSH and LQKENI. This CDR3 has 14 residues. V was clipped by 1 base and J by 7 bases, with 13 bases between them. CDR3 in DNA: TGTGCCAGCTCACCACGTGGGGGAGGAGGTGGCTACACCTTC. It encodes CASSPRGGGGGYTF.

This clone has more than one count but fewer than ten. This chain joins TRBV7-9 and TRBJ1-2, with D hard to call. Trimming took off 2 bases at V and 8 bases at J, with 12 bases between the two ends. CDR1 is SEHNR and CDR2 is FQNEAQ in the germline V gene (reference sequence). This CDR3 region has 13 residues. CDR3: CASSLLEKNGYTF. The DNA of the CDR3 is TGTGCCAGCAGCTTACTTGAGAAGAACGGCTACACCTTC.

The genes are TRBV9 and TRBJ2-3; 13 nucleotides line up with TRBD2. This CDR3 is built from 15 residues. J was trimmed by 5 bases and V by 4 bases; bases with no gene match: 4. In germline, CDR1 is SGDLS, CDR2 YYNGEE. The CDR3 DNA sequence: TGTGCCAGCAGCTCGCGACTAGCGGGGGGAGATACGCAGTATTTT. Translating gives CASSSRLAGGDTQYF.

This clone was seen once. The chain carries TRBV10-2 and TRBJ2-7; 7 bases fit TRBD1. Per the germline V gene, CDR1 is WSHSY and CDR2 is SAAADI. The V and J ends lost 6 bases and 1 base, in that order; junction bases with no gene match: 6. The CDR3 extends over 14 amino acids. CDR3 residues: CASRQMGQSYEQYF. As DNA, the CDR3 is TGCGCCAGCAGACAGATGGGACAGTCCTACGAGCAGTACTTC.

This chain links TRBV14 with TRBJ1-1; D is ambiguous. This CDR3 comprises 16 residues. V dropped 4 bases and J dropped 4 bases, with 19 bases sitting between them. Germline V gene data show CDR1 as SGHDN and CDR2 as FVKESK. The CDR3, as DNA: TGTGCCAGCAGCCCAATTGGAACGGGGAGGGTCACTGAAGCTTTCTTT. Its translation: CASSPIGTGRVTEAFF. The complete variable domain, with remaining parts taken from reference TRBV14 and TRBJ1-1, reads EAGVTQFPSHSVIEKGQTVTLRCDPISGHDNLYWYRRVMGKEIKFLLHFVKESKQDESGMPNNRFLAERTGGTYSTLKVQPAELEDSGVYFCASSPIGTGRVTEAFFGQGTRLTVV.

V is TRBV2 and J is TRBJ1-4; no clear D gene. The CDR3 has 14 residues. Germline CDR1 and CDR2: SNHLY and FYNNEI. V lost 3 bases and J 4 bases, leaving 9 bases between the germline ends. This CDR3 is CASSEGVLNEKLFF. The CDR3 DNA follows: TGTGCCAGCAGTGAGGGTGTTCTTAATGAAAAACTGTTTTTT. Full variable domain (outside the CDR3, taken from reference TRBV2 and TRBJ1-4): EPEVTQTPSHQVTQMGQEVILRCVPISNHLYFYWYRQILGQKVEFLVSFYNNEISEKSEIFDDQFSVERPDGSNFTLKIRSTKLEDSAMYFCASSEGVLNEKLFFGSGTQLSVL.

J is TRBJ2-3 and V is TRBV30; TRBD1 aligns across 7 bases. V shed 3 bases, J shed 5 bases, and the junction held 11 bases outside the gene matches. CDR3 length: 15 amino acids. Looked up from germline, CDR1 is GTSNPN and CDR2 is SVGIG (reference sequence). For the CDR3, the DNA is TGTGCCTGGAGCCAGACCGGGACAGCTCGAGATACGCAGTATTTT. Translating gives CAWSQTGTARDTQYF.

This CDR3 is CASKGQGHTEAFF. The CDR3 nucleotides are TGTGCCAGCAAAGGACAGGGCCACACTGAAGCTTTCTTT. The gene calls are TRBV6-5 and TRBJ1-1; 8 bases are a match to TRBD1. V was pared by 7 bases and J by 3 bases, with 4 bases of the junction left unmatched. From germline, CDR1 is MNHEY and CDR2 SVGAGI. This CDR3 has 13 residues.

This clone was picked up one time. The chain combines TRBV12-3 or TRBV12-4 with TRBJ1-2; 9 bases line up with TRBD1. V gave up 10 bases and J gave up 6 bases; unmatched junction bases: 9. This CDR3 region has 13 residues. The CDR3 region has the DNA TGTGCCACTTGGAGACAGGGGGTAAATGGCTACACCTTC. Its translation: CATWRQGVNGYTF.

The chain couples TRBV5-5 to TRBJ1-4, with D hard to call. The V end lost 0 bases, the J end lost 7 bases, and 7 bases lay between the germline ends. The CDR3 runs to 13 residues. CDR1 SGHKS and CDR2 YYEKEE come from the germline V gene (reference sequence). DNA for the CDR3: TGTGCCAGCAGCTTGGCCTCGGGTGAAAAACTGTTTTTT. Its translation: CASSLASGEKLFF.

On this clone itself: Other DNA sequences of this sample code for an identical CDR3. This chain links TRBV3-1 (or the pseudogene TRBV3-2) with TRBJ1-6; possible D gene TRBD1, 5 bases. The CDR3 runs 16 residues. The germline V gene encodes CDR1 LGHDT and CDR2 YNNKEL (reference sequence). Deletions cut 1 base from V and 11 bases from J, with 18 bases between. CDR3 sequence reads: CASSQVGGGGRTPLHF. DNA for the CDR3: TGTGCCAGCAGCCAAGTTGGGGGTGGGGGACGAACACCCCTCCACTTT.

This clone has a single count. The gene calls are TRBV6-2 or TRBV6-3 and TRBJ2-7; perhaps TRBD1 as D (5 bases). V was pared by 5 bases and J by 0 bases, with 23 bases between. Germline assignment: CDR1 MNHEY and CDR2 SVGEGT. The CDR3 sequence is 18 residues long. CDR3 in DNA: TGTGCCAGCAGTGGGGCTACAGATAAAGAAACTTACTCCTACGAGCAGTACTTC. Its translation: CASSGATDKETYSYEQYF.

The chain joins TRBV18 to TRBJ2-1, with D possibly matching TRBD2 (7 bases). The CDR3 is made up of 16 amino acids. V was clipped by 8 bases and J by 0 bases, with 17 bases between them. Germline values: CDR1 KGHSH, CDR2 LQKENI. The CDR3, as DNA: TGTGCCAGCGCGTCGAGGGGGGGAAGCTCCTACAATGAGCAGTTCTTC. As protein: CASASRGGSSYNEQFF.

The chain recombines TRBV29-1 with TRBJ1-5; 9 bases line up with TRBD1. The CDR3 sequence is 15 residues long. Trimming at V came to 8 bases and at J to 6 bases, leaving 14 bases not matched to a gene. Germline loops: CDR1 SQVTM, CDR2 ANQGSEA. CDR3 loop: CSPTGQGFYSQPQHF. The CDR3 DNA is TGCAGCCCAACGGGACAGGGCTTTTATAGTCAGCCCCAGCATTTT.

V is TRBV9 and J is TRBJ2-3; TRBD2 agrees at 7 bases. CDR1 and CDR2 from the germline V gene are SGDLS and YYNGEE. V trimming: 1 base; J trimming: 2 bases; junction bases outside the gene matches: 7. The CDR3 runs 16 residues. CDR3 DNA: TGTGCCAGCAGCGTAAAGACGGGACTAACCACAGATACGCAGTATTTT. Amino acid sequence: CASSVKTGLTTDTQYF.

V gene TRBV12-5 combines with J gene TRBJ2-5; D unclear. V dropped 1 base and J dropped 3 bases, with 9 bases sitting between them. Germline CDR1 and CDR2: LGHNT and FRNRAP. This CDR3 contains 14 residues. For the CDR3, the DNA is TGTGCTAGTGGTTTGGGTATCAGAGAAGAGACCCAGTACTTC. This sequence encodes CASGLGIREETQYF.

This chain connects TRBV2 to TRBJ1-2; D is undetermined. V lost 3 bases, J lost 1 base, and 6 bases lay in between. Germline-derived CDR1 and CDR2 are SNHLY and FYNNEI. The CDR3 is 13 amino acids. This CDR3 reads CASSEDLNYGYTF. In nucleotides, the CDR3 is TGTGCCAGCAGTGAGGACCTTAACTATGGCTACACCTTC.

This clone was counted a single time. The gene calls are TRBV5-4 and TRBJ2-3; D could derive from TRBD1 or TRBD2 (5 bases each). CDR1 SGHNT and CDR2 YYREEE come from the germline V gene (reference sequence). CDR3 size: 16 residues. Trimming pared 1 base from V and 5 bases from J, leaving 17 bases between. The CDR3: CASSLPGPSLGDTQYF. In nucleotides, the CDR3 is TGTGCCAGCAGCTTGCCGGGGCCTAGTTTGGGAGATACGCAGTATTTT.

The chain recombines TRBV28 with TRBJ1-1; D not resolved. CDR3 length: 12 amino acids. The V gene lost 3 bases and the J gene lost 3 bases, with 5 bases spanning the gap. Germline V lookup: CDR1 MDHEN, CDR2 SYDVKM. DNA for the CDR3: TGTGCCAGCAGTTTCTTGGACACTGAAGCTTTCTTT. Amino acids: CASSFLDTEAFF.